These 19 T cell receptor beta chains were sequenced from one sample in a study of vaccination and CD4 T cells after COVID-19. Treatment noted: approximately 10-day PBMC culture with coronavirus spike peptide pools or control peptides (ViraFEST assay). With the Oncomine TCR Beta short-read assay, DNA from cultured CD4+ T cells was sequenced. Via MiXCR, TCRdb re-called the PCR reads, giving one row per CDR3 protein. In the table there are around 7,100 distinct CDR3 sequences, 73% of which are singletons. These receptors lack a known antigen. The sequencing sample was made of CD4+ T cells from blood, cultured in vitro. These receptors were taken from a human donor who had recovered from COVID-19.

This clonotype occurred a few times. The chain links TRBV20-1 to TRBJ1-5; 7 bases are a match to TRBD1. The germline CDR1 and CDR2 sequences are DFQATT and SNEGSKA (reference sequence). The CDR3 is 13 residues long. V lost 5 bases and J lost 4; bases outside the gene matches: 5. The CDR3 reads CSAPDRANQPQHF. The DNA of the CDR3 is TGCAGTGCTCCCGACAGGGCAAATCAGCCCCAGCATTTT.

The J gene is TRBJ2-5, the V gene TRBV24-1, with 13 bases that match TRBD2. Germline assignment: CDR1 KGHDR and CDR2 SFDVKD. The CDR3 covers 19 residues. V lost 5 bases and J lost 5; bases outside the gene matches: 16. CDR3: CATSVGLGGTSGTGETQYF. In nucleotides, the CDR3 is TGTGCCACCAGTGTGGGCCTTGGCGGGACTAGCGGGACGGGGGAGACCCAGTACTTC.

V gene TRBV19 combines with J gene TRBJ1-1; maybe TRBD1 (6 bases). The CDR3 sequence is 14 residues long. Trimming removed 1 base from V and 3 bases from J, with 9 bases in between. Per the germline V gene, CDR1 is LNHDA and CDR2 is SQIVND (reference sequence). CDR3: CASSIGQGHTEAFF. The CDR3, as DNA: TGTGCCAGTAGTATAGGCCAGGGGCACACTGAAGCTTTCTTT.

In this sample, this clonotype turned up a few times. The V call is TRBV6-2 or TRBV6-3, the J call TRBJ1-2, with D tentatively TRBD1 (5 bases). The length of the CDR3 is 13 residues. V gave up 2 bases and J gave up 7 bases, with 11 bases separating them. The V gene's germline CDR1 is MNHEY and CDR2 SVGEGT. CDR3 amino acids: CASSYGSGTGYTF. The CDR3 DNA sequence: TGTGCCAGCAGTTACGGATCAGGGACTGGCTACACCTTC.

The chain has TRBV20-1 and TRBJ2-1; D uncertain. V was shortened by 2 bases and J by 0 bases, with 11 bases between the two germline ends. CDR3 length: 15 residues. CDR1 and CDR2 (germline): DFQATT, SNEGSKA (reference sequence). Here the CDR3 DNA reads TGCAGTGCTAGAAGCCGTCGGAGCTCCTACAATGAGCAGTTCTTC. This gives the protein CSARSRRSSYNEQFF.

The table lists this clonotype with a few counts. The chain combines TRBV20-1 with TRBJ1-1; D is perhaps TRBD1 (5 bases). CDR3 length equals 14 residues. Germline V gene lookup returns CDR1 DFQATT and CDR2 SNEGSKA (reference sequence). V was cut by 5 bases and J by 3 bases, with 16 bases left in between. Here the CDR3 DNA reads TGCAGTGCTTGGGGAGGCGGGGGGGACACTGAAGCTTTCTTT. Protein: CSAWGGGGDTEAFF.

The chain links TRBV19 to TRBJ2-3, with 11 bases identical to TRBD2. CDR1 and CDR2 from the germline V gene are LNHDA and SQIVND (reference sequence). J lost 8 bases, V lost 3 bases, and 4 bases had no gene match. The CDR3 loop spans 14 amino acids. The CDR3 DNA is TGTGCCAGTAGTATCGTAACTAGCGGGGGTACGCAGTATTTT. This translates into CASSIVTSGGTQYF. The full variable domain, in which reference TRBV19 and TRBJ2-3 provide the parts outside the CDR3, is DGGITQSPKYLFRKEGQNVTLSCEQNLNHDAMYWYRQDPGQGLRLIYYSQIVNDFQKGDIAEGYSVSREKKESFPLTVTSAQKNPTAFYLCASSIVTSGGTQYFGPGTRLTVL.

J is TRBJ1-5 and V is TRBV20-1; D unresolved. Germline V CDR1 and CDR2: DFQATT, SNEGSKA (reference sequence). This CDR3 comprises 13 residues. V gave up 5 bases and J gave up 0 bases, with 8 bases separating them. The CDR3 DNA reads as TGCAGTGCTCGCGCAAATAGCAATCAGCCCCAGCATTTT. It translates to CSARANSNQPQHF.

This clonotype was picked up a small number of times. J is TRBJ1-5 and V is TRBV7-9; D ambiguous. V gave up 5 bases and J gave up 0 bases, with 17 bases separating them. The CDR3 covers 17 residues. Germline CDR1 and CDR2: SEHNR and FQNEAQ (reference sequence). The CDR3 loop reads CASSPGSGPSSNQPQHF. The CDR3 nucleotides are TGTGCCAGCAGCCCCGGGTCCGGACCCAGTAGCAATCAGCCCCAGCATTTT.

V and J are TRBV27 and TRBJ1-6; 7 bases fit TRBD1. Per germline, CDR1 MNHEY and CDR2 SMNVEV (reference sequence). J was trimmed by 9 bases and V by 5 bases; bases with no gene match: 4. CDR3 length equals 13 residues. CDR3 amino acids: CASSPHRGSPLHF. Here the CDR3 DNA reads TGTGCCAGCAGTCCCCACAGGGGTTCACCCCTCCACTTT.

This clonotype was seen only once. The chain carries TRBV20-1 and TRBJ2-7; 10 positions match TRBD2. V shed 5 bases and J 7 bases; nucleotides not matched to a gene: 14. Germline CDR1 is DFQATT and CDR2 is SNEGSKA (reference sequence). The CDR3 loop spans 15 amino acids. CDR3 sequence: CSAPPLTSGLNEQYF. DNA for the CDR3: TGCAGTGCTCCACCGCTGACTAGCGGGTTAAATGAGCAGTACTTC.

Here the CDR3 reads CASSVTGTSGSYEQFF. As DNA, the CDR3 is TGTGCCAGCAGCGTAACCGGGACTAGCGGGAGCTATGAGCAGTTCTTC. The chain couples TRBV11-2 to TRBJ2-1, with 14 bases aligning to TRBD2. CDR1 is SGHAT and CDR2 is FQNNGV in the germline V gene. The CDR3 sequence is 16 residues long. V lost 5 bases to trimming and J lost 8 bases; unmatched junction nucleotides: 8.

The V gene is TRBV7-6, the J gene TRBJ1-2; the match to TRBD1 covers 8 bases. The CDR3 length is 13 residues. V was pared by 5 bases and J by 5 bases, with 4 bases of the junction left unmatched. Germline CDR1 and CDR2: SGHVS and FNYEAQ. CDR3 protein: CASSLDRGYGYTF. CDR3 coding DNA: TGTGCCAGCAGCCTCGACAGGGGTTATGGCTACACCTTC.

CDR3 nucleotides: TGTGCCAGCAGTTTAACCGCGAGGGGGTCGACTAACTATGGCTACACCTTC. This translates into CASSLTARGSTNYGYTF. V gene TRBV27 combines with J gene TRBJ1-2; D perhaps matches TRBD1 (6 bases). Germline V CDR1 and CDR2: MNHEY, SMNVEV (reference sequence). Deletions cut 2 bases from V and 0 bases from J, with 16 bases between. This CDR3 spans 17 amino acids.

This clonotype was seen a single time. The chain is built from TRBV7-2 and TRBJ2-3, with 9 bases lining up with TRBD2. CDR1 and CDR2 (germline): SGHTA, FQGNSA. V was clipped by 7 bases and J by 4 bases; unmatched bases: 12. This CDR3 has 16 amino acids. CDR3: CASNLLLGLASDTQYF. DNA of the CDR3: TGTGCCAGCAACCTACTACTGGGACTAGCTTCAGATACGCAGTATTTT.

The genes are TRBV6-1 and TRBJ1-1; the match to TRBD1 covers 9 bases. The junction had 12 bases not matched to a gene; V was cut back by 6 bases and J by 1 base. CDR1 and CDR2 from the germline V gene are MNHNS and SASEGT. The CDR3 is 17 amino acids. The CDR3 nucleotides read TGTGCCAGCAGAAATCCTTACAGGGGGCTCTCGAACACTGAAGCTTTCTTT. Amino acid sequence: CASRNPYRGLSNTEAFF.

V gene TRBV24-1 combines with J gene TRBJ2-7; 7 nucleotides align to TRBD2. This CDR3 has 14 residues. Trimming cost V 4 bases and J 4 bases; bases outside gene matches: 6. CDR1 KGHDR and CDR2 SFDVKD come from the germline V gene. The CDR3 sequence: CATSEGGSGYEQYF. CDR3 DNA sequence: TGTGCCACCAGTGAGGGCGGGAGTGGTTACGAGCAGTACTTC.

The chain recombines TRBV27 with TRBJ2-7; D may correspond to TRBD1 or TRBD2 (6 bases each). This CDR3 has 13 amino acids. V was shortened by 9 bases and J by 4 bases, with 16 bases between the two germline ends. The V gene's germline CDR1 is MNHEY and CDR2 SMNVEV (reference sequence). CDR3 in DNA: TGTGCCAGTCGCCGGGGGACAACGTACGAGCAGTACTTC. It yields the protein CASRRGTTYEQYF.

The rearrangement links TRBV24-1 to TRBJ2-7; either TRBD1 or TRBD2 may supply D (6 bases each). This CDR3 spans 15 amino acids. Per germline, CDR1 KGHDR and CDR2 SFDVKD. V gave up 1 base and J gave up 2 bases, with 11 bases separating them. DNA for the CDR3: TGTGCCACCAGTGATTTCGGAGGGGGTACCTACGAGCAGTACTTC. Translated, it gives CATSDFGGGTYEQYF.